This TCR beta chain was recovered during a study of T cell responses to AZD1222 COVID-19 vaccine. Findings of the study overall: Sampled repertoires all dated from after the peak T cell response.

Details on this clone: Its antigen remains unknown. At one end, the junction sequence differs from germline, possibly due to a read error.

Measured with immunoSEQ multiplex PCR; TCRdb has only the in-frame clones, and not every one. The data hold fewer than 150,000 clones, with around 82% observed a single time. Germline V gene lookup returns CDR1 MGHRA and CDR2 YSYEKL. The CDR3 extends over 16 amino acids. The clonotype was recovered from an adult in good health. The sequencing used peripheral blood, collected on day 0 of AZD1222 vaccination. The chain couples TRBV4-1 to TRBJ1-6; D unclear. For the CDR3, the DNA is TGCGCCAGCTGCCATGAGGACTCCGCGGGGTATTCACCCCTCCACTTT. Its protein is CASCHEDSAGYSPLHF.